This T cell receptor beta chain was identified during a study of OX40 agonist ivuxolimab in advanced cancers. For context, the study as a whole: Ivuxolimab, which targeted the costimulatory receptor OX40 (CD134), was an agonistic, fully human IgG2 monoclonal antibody. The monotherapy dose-escalation portion (N of about 49 patients) of the phase I ivuxolimab trial is reported in the paper. Of the approximately 54 patients in dose escalation, about 20 had hepatocellular carcinoma, some 15 had melanoma, 9 had renal cell carcinoma and 9 had head and neck cancer. In the dose-escalation cohort, nearly 85% of patients were male, and the mean age was roughly 60 years with a range of roughly 20 to 80. Partial responses occurred in three dose-escalation patients, of whom one had hepatocellular carcinoma and two had cutaneous melanoma. Intravenous ivuxolimab was administered to patients every 2 weeks at six dose levels: 0.01, 0.1, 0.3, 1.5, 3 and 10 mg/kg. The purpose of peripheral TCRbeta sequencing was to test whether ivuxolimab changed TCR sequence diversity and led to clonal T-cell expansion. Patients were allowed to have had prior anti-PD-1, anti-PD-L1 or anti-CTLA-4 therapy, and approximately 40% of the dose-escalation patients had previously received checkpoint inhibitors. Overall study results and their limits: After ivuxolimab, expanded clones were on average more numerous among CD8+ T cells than among CD4+ T cells. In the 0.1-3.0 mg/kg groups, partial responders had among the lowest normalized peripheral clonal expansion, particularly in CD8+ T cells. At doses of 0.1 to 3.0 mg/kg, clonal expansion of both CD4+ and CD8+ T cells in blood was seen between baseline and week 6. The antigen specificity of the clonally expanded peripheral T cells was not determined. Low levels of normalized T-cell clonal expansion were also seen in some nonresponding patients.

The trial excluded patients who had a history of autoimmune disease or were on systemic immunosuppression. In every dose cohort, peripheral blood was drawn for TCR sequencing at baseline, cycle 4 day 1, and cycle 7 day 1. Samples came from an open-label, multicenter, first-in-human phase I dose-escalation trial of ivuxolimab. Adults with locally advanced or metastatic melanoma, renal cell carcinoma, hepatocellular carcinoma or head and neck squamous cell carcinoma were enrolled in the trial. Before TCR sequencing, CD4+ T cells and CD8+ T cells from peripheral blood were sorted into separate populations. From its cysteine to its phenylalanine, the CDR3 spans 14 amino acids. Only CDR3 DNA is held: 42 bases, read in frame from base 1. The germline V gene encodes CDR1 GTSNPN and CDR2 SVGIG (reference sequence). The germline ends are 17 bases apart after V is trimmed by 5 bases and J by 4 bases. For sequencing of the TCRbeta CDR3 region, genomic DNA was extracted from the sorted cells. The immunoSEQ Assay was used to sequence the TCRbeta CDR3 regions. The clones in this table, taken by TCRdb from immuneACCESS, are in-frame only. Not every clone is retained; where verified, under half of the shortfall comes from an unresolved V gene, and the cause of the rest is unknown. For this sample there are 71,000 or so clones; about nine tenths appear just once. Of the sample, about 2% falls within the top ten clones.

A note on this clone: No cognate antigen has been identified for it. Per-base qualities were not stored, and no clone one base away is much larger.

This receptor was obtained from an adult with an advanced solid tumor such as melanoma, head and neck, liver or kidney cancer. Recombination connected TRBV30 to TRBJ1-2; D gene: possibly TRBD1, on 6 matching bases. The sample was CD4+ or CD8+ T cells sorted from blood, taken in a trial of the OX40 agonist ivuxolimab. The DNA sequence is TGTGCCTGGCGTTCCCGGGACAACCCCTATGGCTACACCTTC. Its protein product is CAWRSRDNPYGYTF.